A single T cell receptor beta chain is shown here with its context. Its antigen is unidentified. Clones were sequenced by immunoSEQ multiplex PCR, and TCRdb holds only the in-frame ones, with some missing. In the table there are tens of thousands of clones, roughly 92% of which are singletons. This sample is part of a study of OX40 agonist ivuxolimab in advanced cancers. Points from the study as a whole: More expanded clones were seen, on average, in CD8+ T cells than in CD4+. The CD4+ and CD8+ T cells in the blood had expanded clonally by week 6 at 0.1 to 3.0 mg/kg. Undetermined was the antigen specificity of the expanded peripheral T cells.

The length of the CDR3 is 14 residues. Trimming shortened V by 1 base and J by 7 bases, and 13 bases separated the two germline ends. Germline V gene sequence: CDR1 MNHNS, CDR2 SASEGT. This sample comprised CD4+ or CD8+ T cells sorted from blood, obtained in a trial of the OX40 agonist ivuxolimab. This clonotype was obtained from an adult with an advanced solid tumor such as melanoma, head and neck, liver or kidney cancer. The chain recombines TRBV6-1 with TRBJ1-2; D remains ambiguous. The CDR3 reads CASSEEAGRPGYTF. The CDR3 nucleotides read TGTGCCAGCAGTGAAGAGGCAGGACGGCCTGGCTACACCTTC.